Sequencing of this TCR beta chain was carried out in a study of cytomegalovirus exposure and HLA in healthy donors. A single count supports this clone. One end of the junction fails to match germline, which may point to a read error. Germline CDR1 and CDR2: LNHNV and YYDKDF (reference sequence). This CDR3 is built from 16 residues. Vbeta (60) and Jbeta (13) primers were used in the PCR. Produced via immunoSEQ multiplex PCR; TCRdb's table is partial and in-frame only. Of around 120,000 clones listed, 80% to 90% are singletons. This TCR was recovered from a man aged 50-59 years in good health and CMV-seronegative. The material sequenced was PBMCs. The rearrangement links TRBV15 to TRBJ1-4; possibly TRBD1 for D (6 bases). CDR3 DNA: TGTGCCACCAGCCCGACCCGAGGACAGCTAAATGAAACACTGTTTTTT. Protein: CATSPTRGQLNETLFF. The variable domain in full, with the rest retrieved from reference TRBV15 and TRBJ1-4, is DAMVIQNPRYQVTQFGKPVTLSCSQTLNHNVMYWYQQKSSQAPKLLFHYYDKDFNNEADTPDNFQSRRPNTSFCFLDIRSPGLGDTAMYLCATSPTRGQLNETLFFGSGTQLSVL.